Below are 16 T cell receptor beta chains sequenced from a single sample in a study of CD8 T cells in Susac syndrome. The RNA input was roughly 0.45 to 1 ug, and it was reverse transcribed with random hexamers. Using its own MiXCR run on the immunoSEQ multiplex PCR reads, TCRdb lists one record per CDR3 protein. The sample comprises 150,000 to 200,000 distinct CDR3 sequences, 91% of which are singletons, and around 0.085% rests with the top ten. Sequenced: CD4+ T cells from PBMCs. These receptors were collected from a human donor with Susac syndrome.

The rearrangement links TRBV7-9 to TRBJ1-1; a possible D gene is TRBD1 (5 bases). Germline-derived CDR1 and CDR2 are SEHNR and FQNEAQ (reference sequence). The V end was cut by 4 bases, the J end by 2 bases, with 8 bases between. CDR3 size: 13 residues. The CDR3 region is CASSSDSNTEAFF. CDR3 nucleotides: TGTGCCAGCAGCTCTGACAGTAACACTGAAGCTTTCTTT.

V usage is TRBV12-3 or TRBV12-4 and J usage is TRBJ2-7; 7 bases align to TRBD2. Trimming at V came to 1 base and at J to 6 bases, leaving 6 bases not matched to a gene. This CDR3 is 14 amino acids long. CDR3: CASSLGGGGSEQYF. The CDR3 DNA follows: TGTGCCAGCAGTTTAGGGGGCGGGGGAAGCGAGCAGTACTTC.

The rearrangement joins TRBV2 to TRBJ2-4; 7 nucleotides align to TRBD1. The CDR3 sequence is 15 residues long. The germline gives CDR1 SNHLY, CDR2 FYNNEI. The V segment lost 5 bases and the J segment 2 bases; nucleotides outside the gene matches: 6. The CDR3 DNA sequence: TGTGCCAGCAGTAGGGGGCTGGGGACCAAAAACATTCAGTACTTC. This translates into CASSRGLGTKNIQYF.

This chain links TRBV2 with TRBJ2-3; TRBD2 matches at 8 bases. The CDR3 sequence is 15 residues long. V shed 3 bases, J shed 4 bases, and the junction held 6 bases outside the gene matches. CDR1 and CDR2 (germline): SNHLY, FYNNEI. CDR3 DNA sequence: TGTGCCAGCAGTGAGGCGGGGGGCCGGGCAGATACGCAGTATTTT. Its protein product is CASSEAGGRADTQYF.

This chain joins TRBV30 and TRBJ2-7; the match to TRBD1 covers 7 bases. V lost 7 bases and J lost 6; bases outside the gene matches: 6. CDR1 is GTSNPN, CDR2 SVGIG, per germline (reference sequence). This CDR3 is 11 amino acids long. CDR3 protein: CASATGFEQYF. CDR3 DNA: TGTGCCTCCGCGACAGGGTTCGAGCAGTACTTC.

The chain joins TRBV21-1 to TRBJ1-1; TRBD1 was called by the table and not checked on the DNA. TRBV21-1 is marked as a pseudogene. The CDR3 is 14 amino acids. The CDR3 DNA follows: TGTGCCAGCAGCAGGGGGGGCCGCGACACTGAAGCTTTCTTT. Protein product: CASSRGGRDTEAFF.

The gene calls are TRBV5-6 and TRBJ2-3; D is uncertain. Deletions cut 2 bases from V and 2 bases from J, with 18 bases between. There are 17 residues in the CDR3. CDR1 is SGHDT and CDR2 is YYEEEE in the germline V gene. CDR3 bases: TGTGCCAGCAGCTTCGGCCAGCCGATAGAAATCACAGATACGCAGTATTTT. Its translation: CASSFGQPIEITDTQYF.

The CDR3, as DNA: TGCAGTGCCCCCGAGTCACCACGACGGCGCAATCAGCCCCAGCATTTT. Protein: CSAPESPRRRNQPQHF. V gene TRBV20-1 combines with J gene TRBJ1-5; no definite D call. CDR1 DFQATT and CDR2 SNEGSKA come from the germline V gene (reference sequence). The CDR3 spans 16 residues. Trimming took off 6 bases at V and 2 bases at J, with 20 bases between the two ends.

V usage is TRBV3-1 and J usage is TRBJ2-3, with TRBD2 matching 10 bases. The CDR3 extends over 16 amino acids. Trimming removed 4 bases from V and 2 bases from J; junction bases left unmatched: 6. CDR1 is LGHDT, CDR2 YNNKEL, per germline (reference sequence). The chain's CDR3 is CASSRNSGGPTDTQYF. The CDR3 DNA is TGTGCCAGCAGCCGGAATAGCGGGGGGCCCACAGATACGCAGTATTTT.

The chain combines TRBV5-1 with TRBJ2-7; 11 bases match TRBD1. The CDR3 spans 15 residues. Trimming took 4 bases from V and 3 from J; bases not matched to a gene: 6. In germline, CDR1 is SGHRS, CDR2 YFSETQ. CDR3 coding DNA: TGCGCCAGCAGCCCAGGGACAGGGGGGTACTACGAGCAGTACTTC. Its translation: CASSPGTGGYYEQYF.

The rearrangement uses TRBV4-1 and TRBJ2-7, with TRBD2 matching 9 bases. The CDR3 length is 17 residues. Per germline, CDR1 MGHRA and CDR2 YSYEKL. The ends lost 4 bases at V and 3 bases at J; junction bases unmatched: 13. The DNA for the CDR3 is TGCGCCAGCAGCCGTGCGAGCGTGGCTAGCGGGATCTACGAGCAGTACTTC. Translated: CASSRASVASGIYEQYF.

In DNA form, the CDR3 reads TGCAGTGCTAGAGATCTGACAGGGACTGAAAAACTGTTTTTT. This sequence encodes CSARDLTGTEKLFF. V usage is TRBV20-1 and J usage is TRBJ1-4, with TRBD1 matching over 7 bases. The CDR3 totals 14 residues. From germline, CDR1 is DFQATT and CDR2 SNEGSKA (reference sequence). V dropped 0 bases and J dropped 7; count of bases not matched to a gene: 5.

The chain joins TRBV2 to TRBJ1-2; the D gene is possibly TRBD1 (6 bases). Trimming removed 11 bases from V and 8 bases from J, with 18 bases in between. The length of the CDR3 is 12 residues. Germline assignment: CDR1 SNHLY and CDR2 FYNNEI. CDR3 residues: CAGTGNLSGYTF. CDR3 bases: TGTGCCGGTACAGGGAATTTAAGCGGCTACACCTTC.

This chain uses TRBV2 with TRBJ1-5; no clear D. V was trimmed by 7 bases and J by 4 bases, leaving 11 bases between them. Per germline, CDR1 SNHLY and CDR2 FYNNEI. The CDR3 length is 13 residues. The CDR3 DNA is TGTGCCAGCAAGTTAGACTTGAATCAGCCCCAGCATTTT. It codes for CASKLDLNQPQHF.

V gene TRBV5-4 combines with J gene TRBJ1-3; the D is unclear. Germline values: CDR1 SGHNT, CDR2 YYREEE (reference sequence). The V and J ends lost 4 bases and 4 bases respectively, with 9 bases between them. CDR3 length: 13 residues. CDR3 coding DNA: TGTGCCAGCAGCCCGGAGTTGGGAAACACCATATATTTT. As protein: CASSPELGNTIYF.

This chain links TRBV18 with TRBJ1-5; D is uncertain. The CDR3 sequence is 13 residues long. The V gene's germline CDR1 is KGHSH and CDR2 LQKENI. V was cut by 3 bases and J by 4 bases, with 7 bases left in between. CDR3 DNA sequence: TGTGCCAGCTCACCGGGATGGAATCAGCCCCAGCATTTT. It is translated as CASSPGWNQPQHF.